The clone carrying this T cell receptor (beta chain) has at least ten counts. Antigen unknown. This CDR3 is also generated by other DNA sequences in the sample. These data come from a study of cytomegalovirus exposure and HLA in healthy donors. Study-level results: Most of the TCR beta V segments (in an earlier analysis) were productive either about 87% or about 30% of the time. In all likelihood, a cluster of highly shared sequence variants was a sequencing artifact. After further analysis at a later stage, roughly 15,000 TCR beta sequences were associated with HLA alleles at 0.05 false discovery rate.

V lost 0 bases, J lost 6 bases, and 2 bases stayed unmatched. Germline-derived CDR1 and CDR2 are SGHRS and YFSETQ. The CDR3 covers 13 residues. The PCR contained 60 Vbeta and 13 Jbeta primers. Sequenced by immunoSEQ multiplex PCR; TCRdb stores in-frame clones only, minus some. The repertoire holds some 150,000 clones, with about 80% as singletons. This clonotype was obtained from a man aged 25-45 years in good health and CMV-seronegative. The chain employs TRBV5-1 and TRBJ2-7; 8 nucleotides agree with TRBD1. Sequenced: PBMCs. The CDR3 protein is CASSLGDRGEQYF. CDR3 coding DNA: TGCGCCAGCAGCTTGGGAGACAGGGGCGAGCAGTACTTC.